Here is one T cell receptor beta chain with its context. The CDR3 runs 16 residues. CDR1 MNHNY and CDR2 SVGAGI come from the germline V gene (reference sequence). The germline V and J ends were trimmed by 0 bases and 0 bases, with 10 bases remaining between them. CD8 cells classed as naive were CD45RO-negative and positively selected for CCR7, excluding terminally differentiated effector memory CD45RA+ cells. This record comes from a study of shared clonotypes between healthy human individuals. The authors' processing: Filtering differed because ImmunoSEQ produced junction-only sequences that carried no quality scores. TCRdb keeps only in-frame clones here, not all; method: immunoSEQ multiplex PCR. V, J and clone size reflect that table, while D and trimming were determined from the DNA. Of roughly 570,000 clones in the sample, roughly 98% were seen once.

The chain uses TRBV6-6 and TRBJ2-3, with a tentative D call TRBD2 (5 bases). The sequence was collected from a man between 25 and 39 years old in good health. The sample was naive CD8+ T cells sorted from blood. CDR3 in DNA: TGTGCCAGCAGTTACTCGAGGGAAGCCAGCACAGATACGCAGTATTTT. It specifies CASSYSREASTDTQYF.